This is a list of T cell receptor beta chains from one sample in a study of early T cells in non-severe SARS-CoV-2 infection. TCRdb analysed the 5' RACE reads with MiXCR anew, one entry per CDR3 protein. The profile shows approximately 44,000 distinct CDR3 sequences, 12% of them singletons. Source material: whole blood. These TCRs come from an adult who was a healthcare worker with PCR-confirmed SARS-CoV-2 infection or an uninfected control (not recorded which). CDR3s include the opening cysteine and the closing phenylalanine or tryptophan. The D gene is left open where the match is weak. Not all rows give a size; the values are once, few, many and, for expanded clones, a class.

TRBV4-3	TRBJ2-1	few	TRBD2	CASSQVLGTSGMDEQFF	TGCGCCAGCAGCCAGGTTTTGGGGACTAGCGGGATGGATGAGCAGTTCTTC
TRBV10-1	TRBJ2-2	many	-	CASSRTSNTGELFF	TGCGCCAGCAGTAGGACCTCGAACACCGGGGAGCTGTTTTTT
TRBV5-1	TRBJ2-2	-	TRBD2	CASSHGGLAATGELFF	TGCGCCAGCAGCCATGGGGGACTAGCGGCGACCGGGGAGCTGTTTTTT
TRBV21-1	TRBJ2-5	-	-	CASGTGSIKTQYF	TGTGCCAGCGGGACAGGGTCTATAAAGACCCAGTACTTC
TRBV7-2	TRBJ1-6	-	TRBD1	CASSHGQGTGSPLHF	TGTGCCAGCAGCCACGGACAGGGGACAGGTTCACCCCTCCACTTT
TRBV28	TRBJ2-3	many	-	CASGGHTDTQYF	TGTGCCAGCGGAGGCCACACAGATACGCAGTATTTT
TRBV11-3	TRBJ2-1	many	TRBD2	CASSHGLAGVGEQFF	TGTGCCAGCAGCCACGGACTAGCGGGAGTGGGTGAGCAGTTCTTC
TRBV29-1	TRBJ2-1	few	-	CSARRDTSYNEQFF	TGCAGCGCGAGGCGGGACACTTCCTACAATGAGCAGTTCTTC
TRBV29-1	TRBJ2-1	many	TRBD2	CSVGTSGIAYEQFF	TGCAGCGTTGGGACTAGCGGGATAGCGTATGAGCAGTTCTTC
TRBV4-2	TRBJ2-1	-	-	CASSRAGDKRDEQFF	TGTGCCAGCAGCCGGGCCGGGGACAAACGGGATGAGCAGTTCTTC
TRBV20-1	TRBJ1-5	few	-	CSARDRRGGGKPQHF	TGCAGTGCTAGAGATAGGAGGGGAGGAGGGAAGCCCCAGCATTTT
TRBV7-9	TRBJ1-6	many	-	CASSLARDSPLHF	TGTGCCAGCAGCTTAGCCCGGGATTCACCCCTCCACTTT
TRBV9	TRBJ1-1	-	-	CASSVVRGSTEAFF	TGTGCCAGCAGCGTAGTGAGGGGTAGCACTGAAGCTTTCTTT
TRBV20-1	TRBJ1-1	few	-	CSARGTQSRAEAFF	TGCAGTGCTAGGGGGACTCAATCTCGCGCTGAAGCTTTCTTT
TRBV29-1	TRBJ2-7	few	-	CSVAQGEQYF	TGCAGCGTTGCCCAGGGGGAGCAGTACTTC
TRBV10-3	TRBJ2-2	many	-	CAISGTREPGELFF	TGTGCCATCAGCGGGACCAGGGAGCCCGGGGAGCTGTTTTTT
TRBV7-8	TRBJ2-7	few	-	CASSLVPRISSEQYF	TGTGCCAGCAGCTTAGTCCCTCGTATTAGCTCCGAGCAGTACTTC
TRBV7-2	TRBJ2-1	-	-	CASSLGQINEQFF	TGTGCCAGCAGCTTAGGTCAGATCAATGAGCAGTTCTTC
TRBV3-1	TRBJ2-3	few	TRBD2	CASSQRTSGPDTQYF	TGTGCCAGCAGCCAAAGGACTAGCGGGCCAGATACGCAGTATTTT
TRBV7-2	TRBJ2-5	few	-	CASSPDSALLLQETQYF	TGTGCCAGCAGCCCGGACAGTGCTTTACTCCTCCAAGAGACCCAGTACTTC
TRBV20-1	TRBJ2-1	many	-	CSGLERYRTGGEQFF	TGCAGTGGCCTCGAGCGTTATAGGACCGGTGGTGAGCAGTTCTTC
TRBV11-2	TRBJ1-1	-	-	CASSLEIQGTEAFF	TGTGCCAGCAGCTTAGAGATTCAAGGGACTGAAGCTTTCTTT
TRBV25-1	TRBJ2-7	-	-	CASSGRTEYEQYF	TGTGCCAGCAGTGGAAGGACGGAGTACGAGCAGTACTTC
TRBV9	TRBJ2-3	-	-	CASNPSGAGSYTDTQYF	TGTGCCAGCAATCCTTCGGGGGCGGGGAGCTACACAGATACGCAGTATTTT
TRBV6-1	TRBJ2-7	many	-	CAIRTTSYEQYF	TGTGCCATCCGGACCACCTCCTACGAGCAGTACTTC
TRBV20-1	TRBJ2-5	many	TRBD2	CSATSGRARETQYF	TGCAGTGCTACTAGCGGGAGAGCGCGAGAGACCCAGTACTTC
TRBV20-1	TRBJ1-1	-	-	CSAPRGRTEAFF	TGCAGTGCTCCTCGGGGTAGGACTGAAGCTTTCTTT
TRBV12-3/TRBV12-4	TRBJ2-3	-	-	CASSLAYGLPDTQYF	TGTGCCAGCAGTTTAGCGTATGGGTTACCGGATACGCAGTATTTT
TRBV7-2	TRBJ2-5	many	TRBD1	CASSLDRGREETQYF	TGTGCCAGCAGCTTAGACAGGGGGCGTGAGGAGACCCAGTACTTC
TRBV19	TRBJ2-2	many	-	CASIGGTGELFF	TGTGCCAGTATAGGCGGCACCGGGGAGCTGTTTTTT
TRBV7-2	TRBJ2-3	many	-	CASSLRQITDTQYF	TGTGCCAGCAGCTTAAGACAGATCACAGATACGCAGTATTTT
TRBV4-1	TRBJ1-3	many	-	CASSQERPRVGNTIYF	TGCGCCAGCAGCCAAGAACGGCCCCGGGTGGGAAACACCATATATTTT
TRBV4-1	TRBJ1-2	few	-	CASSPKKLPGDLYGYTF	TGCGCCAGCAGCCCCAAAAAACTTCCAGGGGACCTCTATGGCTACACCTTC
TRBV15	TRBJ2-7	-	TRBD2	CATSRDFSGLSVNEQYF	TGTGCCACCAGCAGAGATTTCTCGGGACTATCTGTCAACGAGCAGTACTTC
TRBV20-1	TRBJ2-1	few	TRBD2	CSARPGLSHDEQFF	TGCAGTGCTAGGCCGGGACTAAGTCACGATGAGCAGTTCTTC
TRBV20-1	TRBJ2-7	few	TRBD1	CSASAGQGASYEQYF	TGCAGTGCTTCCGCCGGGCAGGGGGCCTCCTACGAGCAGTACTTC
TRBV10-3	TRBJ1-4	-	-	CAISDVNEKLFF	TGTGCCATCAGTGATGTTAATGAAAAACTGTTTTTT
TRBV11-2	TRBJ1-2	many	TRBD1	CASSLASGGYGYTF	TGTGCCAGCAGCTTAGCTTCAGGGGGTTATGGCTACACCTTC
TRBV25-1	TRBJ2-7	few	TRBD1	CASRGGTYEQYF	TGTGCCAGCAGAGGGGGCACGTACGAGCAGTACTTC
TRBV7-9	TRBJ2-1	many	-	CASSLAGYHEFF	TGTGCCAGCAGCTTAGCGGGCTACCATGAATTCTTC
TRBV4-3	TRBJ2-4	many	-	CASSQLQGNIQYF	TGCGCCAGCAGCCAGCTACAGGGTAACATTCAGTACTTC
TRBV4-3	TRBJ2-1	few	-	CASSFYPGPSGINEQFF	TGCGCCAGCAGCTTCTACCCCGGGCCTAGTGGGATCAATGAGCAGTTCTTC
TRBV20-1	TRBJ1-1	-	-	CSARARDTEAFF	TGCAGTGCCAGGGCCCGAGACACTGAAGCTTTCTTT
TRBV7-2	TRBJ2-2	many	TRBD1	CASSRSTGTGELFF	TGTGCCAGCAGCCGATCGACAGGGACCGGGGAGCTGTTTTTT
TRBV6-4	TRBJ2-5	many	-	CASSDQAGSTQYF	TGTGCCAGCAGTGACCAGGCAGGATCGACCCAGTACTTC
TRBV7-6	TRBJ2-3	many	-	CASSLAGGSTDTQYF	TGTGCCAGCAGCTTGGCCGGGGGTAGCACAGATACGCAGTATTTT